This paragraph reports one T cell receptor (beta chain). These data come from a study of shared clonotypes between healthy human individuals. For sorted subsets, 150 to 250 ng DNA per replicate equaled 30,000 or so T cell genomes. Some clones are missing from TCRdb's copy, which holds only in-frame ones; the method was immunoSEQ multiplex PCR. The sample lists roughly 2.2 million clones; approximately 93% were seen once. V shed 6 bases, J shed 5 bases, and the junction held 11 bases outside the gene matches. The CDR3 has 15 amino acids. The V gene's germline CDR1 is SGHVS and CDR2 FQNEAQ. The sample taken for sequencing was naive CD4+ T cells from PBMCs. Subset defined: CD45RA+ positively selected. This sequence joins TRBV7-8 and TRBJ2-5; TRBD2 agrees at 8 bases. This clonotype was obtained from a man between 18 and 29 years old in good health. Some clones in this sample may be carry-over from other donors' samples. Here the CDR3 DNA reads TGTGCCAGCAGTACCAACTCAGCGGGAGCGGAGACCCAGTACTTC. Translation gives CASSTNSAGAETQYF.